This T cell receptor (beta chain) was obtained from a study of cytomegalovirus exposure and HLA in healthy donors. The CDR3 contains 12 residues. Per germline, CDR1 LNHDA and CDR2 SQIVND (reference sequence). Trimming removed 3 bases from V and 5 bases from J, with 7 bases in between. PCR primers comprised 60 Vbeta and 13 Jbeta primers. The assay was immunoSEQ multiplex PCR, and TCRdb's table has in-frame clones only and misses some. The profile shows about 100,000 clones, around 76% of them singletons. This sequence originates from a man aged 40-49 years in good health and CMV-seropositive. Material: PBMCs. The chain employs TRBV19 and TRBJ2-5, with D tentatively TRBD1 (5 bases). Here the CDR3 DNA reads TGTGCCAGTAGTATCAACAGGGAGACCCAGTACTTC. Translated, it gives CASSINRETQYF. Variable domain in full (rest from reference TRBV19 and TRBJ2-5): DGGITQSPKYLFRKEGQNVTLSCEQNLNHDAMYWYRQDPGQGLRLIYYSQIVNDFQKGDIAEGYSVSREKKESFPLTVTSAQKNPTAFYLCASSINRETQYFGPGTRLLVL.